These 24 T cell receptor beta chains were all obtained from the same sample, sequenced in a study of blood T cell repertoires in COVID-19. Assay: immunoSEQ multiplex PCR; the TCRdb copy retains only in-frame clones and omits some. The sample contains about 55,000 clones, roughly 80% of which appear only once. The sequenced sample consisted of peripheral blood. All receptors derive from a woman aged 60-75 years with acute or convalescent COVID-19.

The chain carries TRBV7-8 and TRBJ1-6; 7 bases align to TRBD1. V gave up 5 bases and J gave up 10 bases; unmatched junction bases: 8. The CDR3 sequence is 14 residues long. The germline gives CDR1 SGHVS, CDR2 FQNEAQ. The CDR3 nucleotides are TGTGCCAGCAGCGTGACAGGGTTAGGCTCACCCCTCCACTTT. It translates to CASSVTGLGSPLHF.

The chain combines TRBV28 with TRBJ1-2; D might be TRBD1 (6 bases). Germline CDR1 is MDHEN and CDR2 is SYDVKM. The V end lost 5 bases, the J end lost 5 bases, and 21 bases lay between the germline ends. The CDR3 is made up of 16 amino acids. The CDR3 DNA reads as TGTGCCAGCAGTCCTCCCTCCAGGGGTCTCATATATGGCTACACCTTC. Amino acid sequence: CASSPPSRGLIYGYTF.

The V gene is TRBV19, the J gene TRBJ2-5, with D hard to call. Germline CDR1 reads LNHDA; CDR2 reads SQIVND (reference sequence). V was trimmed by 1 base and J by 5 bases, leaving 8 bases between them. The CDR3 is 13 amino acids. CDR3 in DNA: TGTGCCAGTAGTATAGTGGCCGGGGAGACCCAGTACTTC. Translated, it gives CASSIVAGETQYF. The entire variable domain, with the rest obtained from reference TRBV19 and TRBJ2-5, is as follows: DGGITQSPKYLFRKEGQNVTLSCEQNLNHDAMYWYRQDPGQGLRLIYYSQIVNDFQKGDIAEGYSVSREKKESFPLTVTSAQKNPTAFYLCASSIVAGETQYFGPGTRLLVL.

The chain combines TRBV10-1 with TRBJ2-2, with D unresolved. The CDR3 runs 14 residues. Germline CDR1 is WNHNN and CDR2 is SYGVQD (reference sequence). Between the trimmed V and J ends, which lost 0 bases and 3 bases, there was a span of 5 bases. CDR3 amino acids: CASSESTDTGELFF. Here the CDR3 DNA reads TGCGCCAGCAGTGAGTCCACTGACACCGGGGAGCTGTTTTTT.

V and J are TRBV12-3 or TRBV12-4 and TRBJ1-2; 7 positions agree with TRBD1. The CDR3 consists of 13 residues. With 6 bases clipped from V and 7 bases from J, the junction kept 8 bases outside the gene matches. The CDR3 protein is CASREDRFGGYTF. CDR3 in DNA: TGTGCCAGCAGGGAGGACAGGTTCGGTGGCTACACCTTC.

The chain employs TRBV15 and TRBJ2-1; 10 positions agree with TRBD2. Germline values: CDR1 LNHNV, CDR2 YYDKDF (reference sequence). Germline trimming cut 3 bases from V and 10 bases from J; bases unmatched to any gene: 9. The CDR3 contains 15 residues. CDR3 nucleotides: TGTGCCACCAGCAGGGAAAGCGGGGGGGCCTGGGAGCAGTTCTTC. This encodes CATSRESGGAWEQFF. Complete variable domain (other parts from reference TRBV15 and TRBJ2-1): DAMVIQNPRYQVTQFGKPVTLSCSQTLNHNVMYWYQQKSSQAPKLLFHYYDKDFNNEADTPDNFQSRRPNTSFCFLDIRSPGLGDTAMYLCATSRESGGAWEQFFGPGTRLTVL.

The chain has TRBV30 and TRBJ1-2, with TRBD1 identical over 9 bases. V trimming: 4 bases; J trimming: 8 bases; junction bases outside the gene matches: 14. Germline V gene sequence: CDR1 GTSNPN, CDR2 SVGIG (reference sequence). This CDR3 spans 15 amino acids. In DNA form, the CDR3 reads TGTGCCTGGAAGCATCGGGACAGGGTCATAGAGGGCTACACCTTC. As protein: CAWKHRDRVIEGYTF. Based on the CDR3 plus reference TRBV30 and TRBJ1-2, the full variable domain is SQTIHQWPATLVQPVGSPLSLECTVEGTSNPNLYWYRQAAGRGLQLLFYSVGIGQISSEVPQNLSASRPQDRQFILSSKKLLLSDSGFYLCAWKHRDRVIEGYTFGSGTRLTVV.

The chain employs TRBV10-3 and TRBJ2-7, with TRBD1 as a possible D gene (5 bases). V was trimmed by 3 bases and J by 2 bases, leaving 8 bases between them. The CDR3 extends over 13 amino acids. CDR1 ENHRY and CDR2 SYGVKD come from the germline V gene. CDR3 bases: TGTGCCATCAGTGATTCACAGGCCTACGAGCAGTACTTC. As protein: CAISDSQAYEQYF.

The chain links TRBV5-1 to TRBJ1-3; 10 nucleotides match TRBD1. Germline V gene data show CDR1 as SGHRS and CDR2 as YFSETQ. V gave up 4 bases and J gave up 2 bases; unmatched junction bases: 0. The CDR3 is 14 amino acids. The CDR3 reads CASSGQGAGNTIYF. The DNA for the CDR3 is TGCGCCAGCAGCGGACAGGGGGCTGGAAACACCATATATTTT.

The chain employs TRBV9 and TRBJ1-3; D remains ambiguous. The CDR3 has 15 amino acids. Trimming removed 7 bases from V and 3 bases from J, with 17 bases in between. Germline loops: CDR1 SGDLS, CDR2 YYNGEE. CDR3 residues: CASGRTTMLGNTIYF. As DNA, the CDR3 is TGTGCCAGCGGGCGCACGACGATGCTTGGAAACACCATATATTTT.

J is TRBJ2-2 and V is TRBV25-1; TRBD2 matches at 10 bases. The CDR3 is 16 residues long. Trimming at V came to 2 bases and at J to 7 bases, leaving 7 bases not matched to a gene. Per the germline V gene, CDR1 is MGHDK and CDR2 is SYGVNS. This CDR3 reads CASSERLGTSVGELFF. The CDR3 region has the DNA TGTGCCAGCAGTGAAAGGCTAGGGACTAGCGTCGGGGAGCTGTTTTTT.

The DNA for the CDR3 is TGTGCCAGCAGTGACGGAACCGACAGCTCTGGAAACACCATATATTTT. Protein: CASSDGTDSSGNTIYF. The chain recombines TRBV6-1 with TRBJ1-3, with TRBD1 as a possible D gene (5 bases). The CDR3 runs 16 residues. The ends were cut back, 3 bases at V and 0 bases at J, with 12 bases in the middle. Germline V gives CDR1 MNHNS, CDR2 SASEGT.

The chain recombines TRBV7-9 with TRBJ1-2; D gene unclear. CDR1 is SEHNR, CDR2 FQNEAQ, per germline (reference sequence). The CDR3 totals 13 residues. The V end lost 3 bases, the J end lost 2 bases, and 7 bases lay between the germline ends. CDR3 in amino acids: CASSLEQNYGYTF. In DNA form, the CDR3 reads TGTGCCAGCAGCTTGGAACAGAACTATGGCTACACCTTC.

The CDR3 DNA reads as TGTGCCAGCAGTTCCGCCCCCGGAGGGACCTTCCAAAGACACACCTTC. Translated: CASSSAPGGTFQRHTF. V gene TRBV27 combines with J gene TRBJ1-2, with D tentatively TRBD1 (5 bases). V was trimmed by 4 bases and J by 12 bases, leaving 27 bases between them. CDR1 is MNHEY and CDR2 is SMNVEV in the germline V gene (reference sequence). CDR3 length: 16 residues.

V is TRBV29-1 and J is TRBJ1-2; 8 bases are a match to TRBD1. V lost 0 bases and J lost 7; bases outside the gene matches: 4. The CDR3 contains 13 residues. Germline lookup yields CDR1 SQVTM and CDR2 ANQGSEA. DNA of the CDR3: TGCAGCGTTGAAGAGATACAGGGGGTTGGCTACACCTTC. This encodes CSVEEIQGVGYTF.

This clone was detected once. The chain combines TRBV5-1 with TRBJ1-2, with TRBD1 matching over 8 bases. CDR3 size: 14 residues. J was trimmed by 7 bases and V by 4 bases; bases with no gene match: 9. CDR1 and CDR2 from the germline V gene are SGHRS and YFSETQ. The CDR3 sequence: CASSQGQGLGGYTF. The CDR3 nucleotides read TGCGCCAGCAGCCAAGGACAGGGATTGGGTGGCTACACCTTC. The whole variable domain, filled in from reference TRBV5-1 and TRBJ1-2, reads KAGVTQTPRYLIKTRGQQVTLSCSPISGHRSVSWYQQTPGQGLQFLFEYFSETQRNKGNFPGRFSGRQFSNSRSEMNVSTLELGDSALYLCASSQGQGLGGYTFGSGTRLTVV.

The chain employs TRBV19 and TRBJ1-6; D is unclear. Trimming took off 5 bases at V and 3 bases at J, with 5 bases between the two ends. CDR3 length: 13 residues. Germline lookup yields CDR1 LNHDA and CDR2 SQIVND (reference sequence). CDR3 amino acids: CASSFGYNSPLHF. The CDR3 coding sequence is TGTGCCAGTAGTTTCGGCTATAATTCACCCCTCCACTTT.

The CDR3 DNA is TGCGCCAGCAGCCAAACCTATGAAATCTACGAGCAGTACTTC. As protein: CASSQTYEIYEQYF. The J gene is TRBJ2-7, the V gene TRBV4-1, with D unresolved. Per the germline V gene, CDR1 is MGHRA and CDR2 is YSYEKL. This CDR3 has 14 residues. V was clipped by 2 bases and J by 3 bases, with 11 bases between them.

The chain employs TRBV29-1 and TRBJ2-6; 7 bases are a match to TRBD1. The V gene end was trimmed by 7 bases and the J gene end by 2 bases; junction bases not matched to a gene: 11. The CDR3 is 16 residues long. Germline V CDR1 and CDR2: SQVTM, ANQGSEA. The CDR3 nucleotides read TGCAGCGCCCTGACAGGGTGGGTAGCTGGGGCCAACGTCCTGACTTTC. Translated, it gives CSALTGWVAGANVLTF.

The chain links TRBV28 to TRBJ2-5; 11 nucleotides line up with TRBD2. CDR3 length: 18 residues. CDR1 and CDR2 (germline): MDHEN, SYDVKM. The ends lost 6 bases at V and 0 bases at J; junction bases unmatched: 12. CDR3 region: CASSSLFSGRGYQETQYF. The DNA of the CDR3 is TGTGCCAGCAGCTCTCTTTTTAGCGGGAGGGGGTACCAAGAGACCCAGTACTTC.

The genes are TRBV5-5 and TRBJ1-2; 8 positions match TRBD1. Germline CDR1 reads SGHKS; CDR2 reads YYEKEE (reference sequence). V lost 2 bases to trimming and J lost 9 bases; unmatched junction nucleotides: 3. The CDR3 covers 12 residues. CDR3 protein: CASSFGQGSYTF. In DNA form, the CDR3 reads TGTGCCAGCAGCTTTGGACAGGGTAGCTACACCTTC.

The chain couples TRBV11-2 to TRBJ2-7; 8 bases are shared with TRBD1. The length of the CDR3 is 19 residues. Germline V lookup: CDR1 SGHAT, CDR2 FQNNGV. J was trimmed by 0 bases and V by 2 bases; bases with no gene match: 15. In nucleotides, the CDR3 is TGTGCCAGCAGCTTATCGCGATCCCCCGGACAGGGACCCTCCTACGAGCAGTACTTC. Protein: CASSLSRSPGQGPSYEQYF.

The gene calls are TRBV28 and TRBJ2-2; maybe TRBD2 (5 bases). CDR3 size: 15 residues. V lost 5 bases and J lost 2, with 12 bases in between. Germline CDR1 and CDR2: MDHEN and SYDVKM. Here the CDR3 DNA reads TGTGCCAGCAGTCGTCGTCTAGCCAACACCGGGGAGCTGTTTTTT. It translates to CASSRRLANTGELFF.

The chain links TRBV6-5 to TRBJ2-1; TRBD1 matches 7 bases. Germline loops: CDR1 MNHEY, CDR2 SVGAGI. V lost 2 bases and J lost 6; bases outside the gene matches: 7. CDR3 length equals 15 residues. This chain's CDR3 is CASSYERGRGNEQFF. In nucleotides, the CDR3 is TGTGCCAGCAGTTACGAAAGGGGGCGCGGCAATGAGCAGTTCTTC.